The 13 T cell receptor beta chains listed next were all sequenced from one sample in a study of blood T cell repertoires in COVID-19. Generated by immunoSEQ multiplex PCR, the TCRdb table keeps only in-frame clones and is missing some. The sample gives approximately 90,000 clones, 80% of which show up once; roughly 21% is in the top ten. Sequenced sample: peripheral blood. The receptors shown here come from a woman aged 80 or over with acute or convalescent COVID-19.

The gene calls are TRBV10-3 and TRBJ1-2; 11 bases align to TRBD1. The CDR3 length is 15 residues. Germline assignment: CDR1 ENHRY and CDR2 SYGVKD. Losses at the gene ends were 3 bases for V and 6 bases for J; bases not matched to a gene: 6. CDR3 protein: CAISEGTGGRDGYTF. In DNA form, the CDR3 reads TGTGCCATCAGTGAAGGGACAGGGGGTCGGGATGGCTACACCTTC.

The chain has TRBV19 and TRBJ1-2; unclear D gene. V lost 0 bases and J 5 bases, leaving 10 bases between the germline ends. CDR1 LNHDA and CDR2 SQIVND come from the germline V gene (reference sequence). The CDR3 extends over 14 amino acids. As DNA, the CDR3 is TGTGCCAGTAGTATAGATCACCGGAGGTATGGCTACACCTTC. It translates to CASSIDHRRYGYTF.

CDR3 DNA: TGCGCCAGCAGCTTGGCGGCGGCGGTGTCTGGAAACACCATATATTTT. This gives the protein CASSLAAAVSGNTIYF. The J gene is TRBJ1-3, the V gene TRBV5-1; D is uncertain. V was cut by 0 bases and J by 1 base, with 11 bases left in between. In germline, CDR1 is SGHRS, CDR2 YFSETQ. There are 16 residues in the CDR3.

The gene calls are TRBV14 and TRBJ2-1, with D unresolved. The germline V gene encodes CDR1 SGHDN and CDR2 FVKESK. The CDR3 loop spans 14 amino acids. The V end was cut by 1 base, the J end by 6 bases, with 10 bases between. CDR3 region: CASSQVLDINEQFF. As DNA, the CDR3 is TGTGCCAGCAGCCAAGTCTTAGACATCAATGAGCAGTTCTTC.

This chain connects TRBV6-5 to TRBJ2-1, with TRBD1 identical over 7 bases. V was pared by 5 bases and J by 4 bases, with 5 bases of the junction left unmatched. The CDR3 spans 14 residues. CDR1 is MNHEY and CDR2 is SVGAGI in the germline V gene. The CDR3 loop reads CASSPGQIYNEQFF. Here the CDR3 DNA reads TGTGCCAGCAGTCCGGGACAGATTTACAATGAGCAGTTCTTC.

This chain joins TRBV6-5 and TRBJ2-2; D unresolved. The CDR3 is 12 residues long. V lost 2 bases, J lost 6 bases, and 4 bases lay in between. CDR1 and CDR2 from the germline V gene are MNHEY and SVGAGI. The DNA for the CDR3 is TGTGCCAGCAGTTACACATCCGGGGAGCTGTTTTTT. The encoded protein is CASSYTSGELFF.

The CDR3 DNA is TGTGCCAGTAGCACCGGAGGACAGGGGGCGTACACCATATATTTT. This sequence encodes CASSTGGQGAYTIYF. J is TRBJ1-3 and V is TRBV19, with 11 bases fitting TRBD1. Germline assignment: CDR1 LNHDA and CDR2 SQIVND (reference sequence). The CDR3 is 15 residues long. V lost 6 bases to trimming and J lost 8 bases; unmatched junction nucleotides: 9.

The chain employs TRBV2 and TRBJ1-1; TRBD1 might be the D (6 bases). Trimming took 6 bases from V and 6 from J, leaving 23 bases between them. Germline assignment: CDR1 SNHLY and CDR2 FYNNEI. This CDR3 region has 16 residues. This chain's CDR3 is CASSPGIVTGYPEAFF. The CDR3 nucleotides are TGTGCCAGCAGCCCCGGCATCGTAACAGGGTATCCTGAAGCTTTCTTT.

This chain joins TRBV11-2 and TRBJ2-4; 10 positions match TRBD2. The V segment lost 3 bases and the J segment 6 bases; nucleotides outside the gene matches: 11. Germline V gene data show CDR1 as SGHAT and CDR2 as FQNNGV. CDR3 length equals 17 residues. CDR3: CASSLASGRAGRNIQYF. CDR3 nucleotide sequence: TGTGCCAGCAGCTTGGCCAGCGGGAGGGCCGGGCGAAACATTCAGTACTTC. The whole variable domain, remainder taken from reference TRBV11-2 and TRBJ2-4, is EAGVAQSPRYKIIEKRQSVAFWCNPISGHATLYWYQQILGQGPKLLIQFQNNGVVDDSQLPKDRFSAERLKGVDSTLKIQPAKLEDSAVYLCASSLASGRAGRNIQYFGAGTRLSVL.

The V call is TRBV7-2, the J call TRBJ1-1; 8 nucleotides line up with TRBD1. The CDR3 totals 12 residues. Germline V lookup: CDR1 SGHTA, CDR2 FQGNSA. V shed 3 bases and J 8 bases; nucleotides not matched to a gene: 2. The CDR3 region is CASSFRGLEAFF. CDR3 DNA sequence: TGTGCCAGCAGCTTCAGGGGGCTGGAAGCTTTCTTT.

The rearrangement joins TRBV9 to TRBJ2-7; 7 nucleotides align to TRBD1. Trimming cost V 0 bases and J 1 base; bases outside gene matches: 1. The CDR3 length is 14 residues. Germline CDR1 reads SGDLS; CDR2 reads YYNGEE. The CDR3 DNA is TGTGCCAGCAGCGTAGGGGACAGTTCCTACGAGCAGTACTTC. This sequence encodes CASSVGDSSYEQYF.

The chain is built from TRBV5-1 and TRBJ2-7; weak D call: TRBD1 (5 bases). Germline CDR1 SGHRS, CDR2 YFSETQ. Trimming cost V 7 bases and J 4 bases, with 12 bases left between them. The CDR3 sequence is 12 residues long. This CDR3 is CASSQGSYEQYF. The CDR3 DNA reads TGCGCCAGCTCTCAGGGATCGTACGAGCAGTACTTC.

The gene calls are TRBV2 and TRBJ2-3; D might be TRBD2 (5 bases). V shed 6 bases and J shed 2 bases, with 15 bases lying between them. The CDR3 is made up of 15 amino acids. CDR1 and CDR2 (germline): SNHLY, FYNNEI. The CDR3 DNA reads TGTGCCAGCAGACGGACTGTTGGTCACACAGATACGCAGTATTTT. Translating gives CASRRTVGHTDTQYF.